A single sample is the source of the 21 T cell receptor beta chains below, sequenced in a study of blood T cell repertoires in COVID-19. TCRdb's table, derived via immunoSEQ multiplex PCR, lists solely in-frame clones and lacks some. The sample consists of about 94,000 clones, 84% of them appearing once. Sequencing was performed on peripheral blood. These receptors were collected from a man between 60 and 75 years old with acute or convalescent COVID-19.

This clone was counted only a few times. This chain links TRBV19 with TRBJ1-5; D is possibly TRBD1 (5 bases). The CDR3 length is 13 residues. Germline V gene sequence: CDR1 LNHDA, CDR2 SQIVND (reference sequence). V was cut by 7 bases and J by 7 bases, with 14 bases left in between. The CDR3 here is CASMKGFGQPQHF. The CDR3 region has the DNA TGTGCCAGTATGAAGGGGTTCGGACAGCCCCAGCATTTT. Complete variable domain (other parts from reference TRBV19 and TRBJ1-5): DGGITQSPKYLFRKEGQNVTLSCEQNLNHDAMYWYRQDPGQGLRLIYYSQIVNDFQKGDIAEGYSVSREKKESFPLTVTSAQKNPTAFYLCASMKGFGQPQHFGDGTRLSIL.

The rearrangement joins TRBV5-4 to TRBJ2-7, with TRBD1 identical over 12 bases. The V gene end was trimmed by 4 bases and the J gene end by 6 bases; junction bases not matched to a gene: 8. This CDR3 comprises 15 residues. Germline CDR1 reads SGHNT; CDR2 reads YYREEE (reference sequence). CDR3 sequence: CASSGDRGPSREQYF. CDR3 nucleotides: TGTGCCAGCAGCGGGGACAGGGGGCCTTCGCGCGAGCAGTACTTC.

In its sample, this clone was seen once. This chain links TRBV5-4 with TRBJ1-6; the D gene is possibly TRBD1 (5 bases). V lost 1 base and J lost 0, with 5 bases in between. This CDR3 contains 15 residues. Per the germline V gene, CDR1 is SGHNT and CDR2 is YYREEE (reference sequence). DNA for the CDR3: TGTGCCAGCAGCTTGCAGGGCTCCTATAATTCACCCCTCCACTTT. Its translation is CASSLQGSYNSPLHF.

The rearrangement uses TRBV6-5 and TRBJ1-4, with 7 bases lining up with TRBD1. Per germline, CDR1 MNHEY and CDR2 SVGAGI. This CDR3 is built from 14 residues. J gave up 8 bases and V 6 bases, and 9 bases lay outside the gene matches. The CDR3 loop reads CASRTGTQGEKLFF. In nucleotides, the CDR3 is TGTGCCAGCAGAACCGGGACACAGGGGGAAAAACTGTTTTTT.

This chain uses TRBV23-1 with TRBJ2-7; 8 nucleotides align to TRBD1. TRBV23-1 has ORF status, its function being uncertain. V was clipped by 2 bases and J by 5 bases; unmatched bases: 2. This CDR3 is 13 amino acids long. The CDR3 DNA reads TGCGCCAGCAGTCAACAGGGGGCACACGAGCAGTACTTC. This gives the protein CASSQQGAHEQYF.

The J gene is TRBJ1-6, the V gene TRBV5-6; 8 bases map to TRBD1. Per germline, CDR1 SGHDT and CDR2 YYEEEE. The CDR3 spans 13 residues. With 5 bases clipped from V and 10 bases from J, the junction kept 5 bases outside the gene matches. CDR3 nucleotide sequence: TGTGCCAGCAGACGACAGGGGTCCTCACCCCTCCACTTT. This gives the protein CASRRQGSSPLHF.

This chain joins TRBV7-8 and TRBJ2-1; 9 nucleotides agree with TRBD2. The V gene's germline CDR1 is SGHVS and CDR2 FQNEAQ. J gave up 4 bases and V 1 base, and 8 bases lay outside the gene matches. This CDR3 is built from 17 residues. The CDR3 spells CASSLVHPGLAYNEQFF. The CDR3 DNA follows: TGTGCCAGCAGCTTAGTCCACCCGGGACTAGCTTACAATGAGCAGTTCTTC.

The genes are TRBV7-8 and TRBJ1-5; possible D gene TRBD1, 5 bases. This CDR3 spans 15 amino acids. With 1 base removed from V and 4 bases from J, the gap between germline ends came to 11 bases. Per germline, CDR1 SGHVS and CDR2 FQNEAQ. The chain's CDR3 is CASSLGGGANQPQHF. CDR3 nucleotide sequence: TGTGCCAGCAGCTTAGGGGGCGGGGCAAATCAGCCCCAGCATTTT.

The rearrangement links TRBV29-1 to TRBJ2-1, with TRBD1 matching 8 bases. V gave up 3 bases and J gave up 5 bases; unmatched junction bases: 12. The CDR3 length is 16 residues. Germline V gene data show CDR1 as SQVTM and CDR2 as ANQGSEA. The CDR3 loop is CSVDRLATGVNNEQFF. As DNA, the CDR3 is TGCAGCGTTGATCGGTTGGCGACAGGGGTAAACAATGAGCAGTTCTTC.

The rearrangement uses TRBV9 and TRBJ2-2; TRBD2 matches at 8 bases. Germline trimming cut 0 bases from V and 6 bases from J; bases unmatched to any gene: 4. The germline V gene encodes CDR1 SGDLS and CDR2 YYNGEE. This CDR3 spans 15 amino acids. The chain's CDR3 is CASSVAGGPPGELFF. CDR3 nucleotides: TGTGCCAGCAGCGTAGCGGGGGGGCCCCCCGGGGAGCTGTTTTTT.

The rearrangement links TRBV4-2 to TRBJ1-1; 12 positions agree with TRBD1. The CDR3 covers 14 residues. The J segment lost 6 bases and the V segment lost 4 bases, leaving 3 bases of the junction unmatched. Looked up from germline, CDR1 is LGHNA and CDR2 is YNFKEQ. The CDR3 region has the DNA TGTGCCAGCAGCCCCGGGACAGGGGGCTCTGAAGCTTTCTTT. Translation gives CASSPGTGGSEAFF.

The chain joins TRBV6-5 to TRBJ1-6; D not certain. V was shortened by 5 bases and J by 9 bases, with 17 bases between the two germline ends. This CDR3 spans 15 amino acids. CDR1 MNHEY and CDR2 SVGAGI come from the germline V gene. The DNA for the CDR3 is TGTGCCAGCAGTCCCCGGACCGCGGAGGGTTCACCCCTCCACTTT. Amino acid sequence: CASSPRTAEGSPLHF.

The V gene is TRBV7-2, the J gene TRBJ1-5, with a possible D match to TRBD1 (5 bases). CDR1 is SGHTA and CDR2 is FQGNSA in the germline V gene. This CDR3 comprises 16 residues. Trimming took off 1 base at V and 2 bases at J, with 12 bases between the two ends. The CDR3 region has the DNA TGTGCCAGCAGCTTAGGGTCAGGGCGGCGCAATCAGCCCCAGCATTTT. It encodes CASSLGSGRRNQPQHF. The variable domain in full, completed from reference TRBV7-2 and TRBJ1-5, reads GAGVSQSPSNKVTEKGKDVELRCDPISGHTALYWYRQSLGQGLEFLIYFQGNSAPDKSGLPSDRFSAERTGGSVSTLTIQRTQQEDSAVYLCASSLGSGRRNQPQHFGDGTRLSIL.

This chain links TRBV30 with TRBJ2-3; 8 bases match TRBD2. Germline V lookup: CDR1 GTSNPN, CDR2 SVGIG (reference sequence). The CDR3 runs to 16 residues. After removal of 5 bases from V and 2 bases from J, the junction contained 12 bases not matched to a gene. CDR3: CAWDPLRRGVTDTQYF. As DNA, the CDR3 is TGTGCCTGGGACCCCTTGCGGCGGGGGGTCACAGATACGCAGTATTTT.

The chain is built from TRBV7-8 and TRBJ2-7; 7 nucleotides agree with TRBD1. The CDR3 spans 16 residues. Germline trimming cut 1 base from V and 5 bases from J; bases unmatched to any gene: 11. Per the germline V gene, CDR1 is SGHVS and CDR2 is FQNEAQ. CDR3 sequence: CASSLENGRGIDEQYF. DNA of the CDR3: TGTGCCAGCAGCTTAGAGAATGGCAGGGGGATAGACGAGCAGTACTTC.

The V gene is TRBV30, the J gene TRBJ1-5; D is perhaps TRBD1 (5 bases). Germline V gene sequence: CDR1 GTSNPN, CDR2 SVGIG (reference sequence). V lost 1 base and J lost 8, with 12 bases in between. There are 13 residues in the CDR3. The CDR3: CAWSGQGSEPQHF. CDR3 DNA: TGTGCCTGGAGTGGCCAGGGAAGTGAGCCCCAGCATTTT.

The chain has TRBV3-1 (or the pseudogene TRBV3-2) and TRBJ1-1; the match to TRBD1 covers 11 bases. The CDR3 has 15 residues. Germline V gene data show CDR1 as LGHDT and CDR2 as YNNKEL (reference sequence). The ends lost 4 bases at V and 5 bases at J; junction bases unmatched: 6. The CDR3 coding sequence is TGTGCCAGCAGCCTAGGTGGGACAGGGGGGACTGAAGCTTTCTTT. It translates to CASSLGGTGGTEAFF.

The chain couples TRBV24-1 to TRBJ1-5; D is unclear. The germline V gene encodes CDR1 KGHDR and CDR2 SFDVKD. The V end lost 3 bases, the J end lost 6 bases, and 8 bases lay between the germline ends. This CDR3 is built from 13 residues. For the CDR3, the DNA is TGTGCCACCAGTGATCGTCGGGGTCAGCCCCAGCATTTT. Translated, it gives CATSDRRGQPQHF.

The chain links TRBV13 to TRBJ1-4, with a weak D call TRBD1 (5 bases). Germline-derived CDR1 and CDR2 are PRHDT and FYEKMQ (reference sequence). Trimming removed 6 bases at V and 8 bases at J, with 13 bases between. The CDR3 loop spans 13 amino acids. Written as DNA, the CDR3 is TGTGCCAGCAGACAAGGGGCGACGGAAAAACTGTTTTTT. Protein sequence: CASRQGATEKLFF.

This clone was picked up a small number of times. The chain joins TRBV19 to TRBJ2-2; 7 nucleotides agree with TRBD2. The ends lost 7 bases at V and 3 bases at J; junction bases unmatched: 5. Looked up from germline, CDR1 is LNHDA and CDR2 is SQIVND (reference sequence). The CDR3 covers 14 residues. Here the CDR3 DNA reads TGTGCCAGTAACCCGGGGGGACACACCGGGGAGCTGTTTTTT. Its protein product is CASNPGGHTGELFF.

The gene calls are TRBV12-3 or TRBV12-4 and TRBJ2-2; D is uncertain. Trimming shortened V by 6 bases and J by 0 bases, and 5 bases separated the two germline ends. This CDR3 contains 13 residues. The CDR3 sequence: CASRAPNTGELFF. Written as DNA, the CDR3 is TGTGCCAGCAGGGCACCGAACACCGGGGAGCTGTTTTTT.